This T cell receptor (beta chain) was profiled in a study of blood T cell repertoires in COVID-19. Study-level information: Samples of COVID-19 (acute and convalescent) were obtained from the United States, Italy and Spain. Sources were T cells, B-cell-depleted T cells, or PBMCs; the material itself was cDNA or gDNA.

The CDR3 sequence is 13 residues long. The germline V gene encodes CDR1 LGHDT and CDR2 YNNKEL (reference sequence). The V end was cut by 0 bases, the J end by 7 bases, with 4 bases between. Original methodology: Reference gene primers were amplified, and this amplification served to estimate nucleated cell counts. Repertoires were generated with immunoSEQ multiplex PCR, while TCRdb's copy carries only in-frame clones and drops some. The V and J calls and the clone size are those of that table, but D and trimming were determined from the DNA. The sample lists 65,000 to 80,000 clones; around four fifths were seen once.

The TCR comes from a human donor in a cohort sampled during active COVID-19. The sequencing input was peripheral blood. The J gene is TRBJ1-6, the V gene TRBV3-1 (or the pseudogene TRBV3-2); D remains ambiguous. CDR3 region: CASSQEQNSPLHF. For the CDR3, the DNA is TGTGCCAGCAGCCAAGAACAGAATTCACCCCTCCACTTT.